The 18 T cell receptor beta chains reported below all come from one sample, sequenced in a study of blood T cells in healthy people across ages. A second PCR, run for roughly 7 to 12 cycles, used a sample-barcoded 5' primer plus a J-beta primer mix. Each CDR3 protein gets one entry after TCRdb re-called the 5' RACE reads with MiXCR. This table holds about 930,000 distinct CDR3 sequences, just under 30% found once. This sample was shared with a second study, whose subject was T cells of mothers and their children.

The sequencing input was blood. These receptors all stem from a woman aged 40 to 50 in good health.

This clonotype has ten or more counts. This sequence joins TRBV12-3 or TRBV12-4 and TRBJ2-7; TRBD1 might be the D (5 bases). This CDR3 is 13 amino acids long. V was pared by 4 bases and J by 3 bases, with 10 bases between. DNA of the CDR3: TGTGCCAGCAGTTCGACAGCCCACTACGAGCAGTACTTC. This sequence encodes CASSSTAHYEQYF.

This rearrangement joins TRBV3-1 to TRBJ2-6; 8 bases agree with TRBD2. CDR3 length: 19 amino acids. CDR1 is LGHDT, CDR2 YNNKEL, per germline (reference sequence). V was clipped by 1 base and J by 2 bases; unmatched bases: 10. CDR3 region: CASSQVWGGGPAGANVLTF. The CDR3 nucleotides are TGTGCCAGCAGCCAAGTGTGGGGCGGGGGGCCCGCTGGGGCCAACGTCCTGACTTTC.

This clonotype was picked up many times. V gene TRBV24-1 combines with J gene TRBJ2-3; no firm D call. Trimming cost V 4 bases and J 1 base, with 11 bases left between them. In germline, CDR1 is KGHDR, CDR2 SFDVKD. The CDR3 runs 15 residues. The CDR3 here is CATSDSGIRTDTQYF. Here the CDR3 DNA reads TGTGCCACCAGTGACTCAGGAATTCGCACAGATACGCAGTATTTT.

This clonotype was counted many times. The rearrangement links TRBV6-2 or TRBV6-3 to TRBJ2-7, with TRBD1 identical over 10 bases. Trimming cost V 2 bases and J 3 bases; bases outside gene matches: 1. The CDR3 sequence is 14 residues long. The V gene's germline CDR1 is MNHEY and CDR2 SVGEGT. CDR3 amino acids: CASSYDRGLYEQYF. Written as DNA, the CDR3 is TGTGCCAGCAGTTACGACAGGGGGCTCTACGAGCAGTACTTC.

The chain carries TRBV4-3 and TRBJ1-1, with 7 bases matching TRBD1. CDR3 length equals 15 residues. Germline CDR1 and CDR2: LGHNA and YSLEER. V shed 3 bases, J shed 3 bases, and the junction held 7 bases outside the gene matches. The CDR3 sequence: CASSHTGVGDTEAFF. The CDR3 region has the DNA TGCGCCAGCAGCCACACAGGGGTCGGGGACACTGAAGCTTTCTTT.

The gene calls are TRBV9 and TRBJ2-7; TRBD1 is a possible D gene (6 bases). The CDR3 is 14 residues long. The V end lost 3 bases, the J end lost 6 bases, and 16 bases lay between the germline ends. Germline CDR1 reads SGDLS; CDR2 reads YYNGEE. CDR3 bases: TGTGCCAGCAGCGAGGACCAGGGGTGTAGCGAGCAGTACTTC. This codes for CASSEDQGCSEQYF. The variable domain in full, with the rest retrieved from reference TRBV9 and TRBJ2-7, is DSGVTQTPKHLITATGQRVTLRCSPRSGDLSVYWYQQSLDQGLQFLIQYYNGEERAKGNILERFSAQQFPDLHSELNLSSLELGDSALYFCASSEDQGCSEQYFGPGTRLTVT.

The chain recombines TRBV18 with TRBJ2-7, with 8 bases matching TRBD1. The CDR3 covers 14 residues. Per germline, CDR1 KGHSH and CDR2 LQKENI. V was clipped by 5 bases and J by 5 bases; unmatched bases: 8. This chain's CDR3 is CASSSLGQGDEQYF. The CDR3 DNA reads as TGTGCCAGCTCATCCTTAGGACAGGGCGACGAGCAGTACTTC.

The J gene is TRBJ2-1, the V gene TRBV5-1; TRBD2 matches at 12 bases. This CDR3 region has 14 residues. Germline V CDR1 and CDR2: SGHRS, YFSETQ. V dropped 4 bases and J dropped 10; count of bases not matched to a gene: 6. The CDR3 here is CASSTTSGGFEQFF. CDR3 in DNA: TGCGCCAGCAGCACGACTAGCGGGGGATTCGAGCAGTTCTTC.

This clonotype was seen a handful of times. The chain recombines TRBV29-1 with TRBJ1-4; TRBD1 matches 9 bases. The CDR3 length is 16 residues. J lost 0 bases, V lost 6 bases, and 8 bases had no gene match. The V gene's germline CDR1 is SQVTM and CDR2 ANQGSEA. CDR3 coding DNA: TGCAGCGTACCGGGACAGGGAGATGCAACTAATGAAAAACTGTTTTTT. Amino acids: CSVPGQGDATNEKLFF.

CDR3 sequence: CASSTRFGELFF. The CDR3 region has the DNA TGTGCCAGCAGCACCCGTTTCGGGGAGCTGTTTTTT. The V call is TRBV9, the J call TRBJ2-2; unclear D gene. CDR3 size: 12 residues. CDR1 and CDR2 from the germline V gene are SGDLS and YYNGEE. With 4 bases removed from V and 7 bases from J, the gap between germline ends came to 8 bases. Variable domain in full (rest from reference TRBV9 and TRBJ2-2): DSGVTQTPKHLITATGQRVTLRCSPRSGDLSVYWYQQSLDQGLQFLIQYYNGEERAKGNILERFSAQQFPDLHSELNLSSLELGDSALYFCASSTRFGELFFGEGSRLTVL.

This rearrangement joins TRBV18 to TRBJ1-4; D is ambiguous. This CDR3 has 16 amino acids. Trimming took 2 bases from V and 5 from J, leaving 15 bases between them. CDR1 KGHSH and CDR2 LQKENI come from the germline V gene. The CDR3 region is CASSPSSTATNEKLFF. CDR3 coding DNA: TGTGCCAGCTCACCAAGTTCGACGGCTACGAATGAAAAACTGTTTTTT.

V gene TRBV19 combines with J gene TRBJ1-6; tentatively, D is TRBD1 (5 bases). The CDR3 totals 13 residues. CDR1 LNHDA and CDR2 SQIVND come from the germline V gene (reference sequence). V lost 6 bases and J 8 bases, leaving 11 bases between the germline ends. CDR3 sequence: CASRRQTDSPLHF. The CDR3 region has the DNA TGTGCCAGTAGGCGACAGACGGATTCACCCCTCCACTTT.

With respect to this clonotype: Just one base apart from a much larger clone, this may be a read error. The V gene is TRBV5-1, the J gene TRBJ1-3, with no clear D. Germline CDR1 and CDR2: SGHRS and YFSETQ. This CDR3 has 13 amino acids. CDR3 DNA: TGCGCCAGCAGCTTGGGCTCTGGAGACACCATATATTTT. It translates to CASSLGSGDTIYF.

As DNA, the CDR3 is TGTGCCAGCAGCGATCGGGACACAGGGGATGAGCAGTTCTTC. The encoded protein is CASSDRDTGDEQFF. This chain uses TRBV7-9 with TRBJ2-1; 7 positions match TRBD1. J gave up 8 bases and V 5 bases, and 9 bases lay outside the gene matches. This CDR3 comprises 14 residues. The germline CDR1 and CDR2 sequences are SEHNR and FQNEAQ (reference sequence).

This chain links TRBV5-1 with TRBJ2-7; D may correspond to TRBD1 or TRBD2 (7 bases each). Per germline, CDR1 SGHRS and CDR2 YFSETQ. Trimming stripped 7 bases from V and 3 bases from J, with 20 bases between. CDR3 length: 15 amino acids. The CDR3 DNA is TGCGCCAGCTCAGGGGAGGGACAGACAAACTACGAGCAGTACTTC. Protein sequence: CASSGEGQTNYEQYF. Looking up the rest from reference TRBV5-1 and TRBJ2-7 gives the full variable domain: KAGVTQTPRYLIKTRGQQVTLSCSPISGHRSVSWYQQTPGQGLQFLFEYFSETQRNKGNFPGRFSGRQFSNSRSEMNVSTLELGDSALYLCASSGEGQTNYEQYFGPGTRLTVT.

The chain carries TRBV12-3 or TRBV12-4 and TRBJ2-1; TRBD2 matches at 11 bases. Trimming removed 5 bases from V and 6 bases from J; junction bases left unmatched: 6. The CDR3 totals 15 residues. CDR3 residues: CASSNLAGGPNEQFF. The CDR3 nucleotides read TGTGCCAGCAGTAATCTAGCGGGGGGCCCCAATGAGCAGTTCTTC.

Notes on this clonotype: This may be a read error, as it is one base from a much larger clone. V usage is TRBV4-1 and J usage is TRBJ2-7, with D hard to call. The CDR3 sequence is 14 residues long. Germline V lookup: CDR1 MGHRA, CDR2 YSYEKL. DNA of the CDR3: TGCGCCTGCAGCCAAAACCCTGGGGTATACGAGCAGTACTTC. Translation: CACSQNPGVYEQYF.

The CDR3 protein is CASSLAVGGQGWDQETQYF. As DNA, the CDR3 is TGTGCCAGCAGCTTAGCTGTAGGGGGGCAGGGATGGGACCAAGAGACCCAGTACTTC. The chain recombines TRBV7-8 with TRBJ2-5; D tentatively reads TRBD1 or TRBD2 (6 bases each). This CDR3 contains 19 residues. Germline CDR1 and CDR2: SGHVS and FQNEAQ. Trimming cost V 0 bases and J 0 bases, with 20 bases left between them.